This T cell receptor beta chain came from a study of Tregs in tolerant kidney transplant recipients. General observations from the study: In tolerant patients, donor-specific Tregs outgrew total Tregs, suggesting antigen-driven expansion. Expanding Tregs on activated donor B cells appeared to best identify donor-specific TCRbeta clones. Changing PCR primers prevented nucleotide comparison between some patients' samples.

CD4+CD25+CD127- Tregs, CD4+CD25- non-Tregs, CD4 and CD8 cells were sorted. To note about this clone: The antigen remains undetermined.

This table comes from immunoSEQ multiplex PCR, and its TCRdb copy is limited to in-frame clones, with some not included. The sample lists some 66,000 clones; around 90% were seen once. This sequence was found in a human donor who received a combined kidney and bone marrow transplant. This sample comprised CD8+ T cells from blood, obtained before the transplant.

CDR3 sequence (DNA): TGTGCCAGCAGTTTCACAGGGGTATCCGGCTACGAGCAGTACTTC. Protein: CASSFTGVSGYEQYF. This chain joins TRBV6-1 and TRBJ2-7; TRBD1 agrees at 7 bases. The CDR3 contains 15 residues. With 5 bases clipped from V and 3 bases from J, the junction kept 10 bases outside the gene matches. Germline V gene sequence: CDR1 MNHNS, CDR2 SASEGT.